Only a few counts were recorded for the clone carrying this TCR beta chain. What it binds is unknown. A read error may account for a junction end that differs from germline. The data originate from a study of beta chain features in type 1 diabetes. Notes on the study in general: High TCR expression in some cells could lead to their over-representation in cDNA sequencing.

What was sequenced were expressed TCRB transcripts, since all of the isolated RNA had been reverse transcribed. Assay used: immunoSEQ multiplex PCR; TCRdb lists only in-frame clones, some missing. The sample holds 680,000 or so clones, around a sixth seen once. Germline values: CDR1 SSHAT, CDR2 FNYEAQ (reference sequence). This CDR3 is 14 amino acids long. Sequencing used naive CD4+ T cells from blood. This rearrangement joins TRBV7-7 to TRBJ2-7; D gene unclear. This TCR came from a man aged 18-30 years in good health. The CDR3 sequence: CASSPAYGPYEQYF. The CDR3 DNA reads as TGTGCTAGCAGCCCTGCCTATGGCCCCTACGAGCAGTACTTC.